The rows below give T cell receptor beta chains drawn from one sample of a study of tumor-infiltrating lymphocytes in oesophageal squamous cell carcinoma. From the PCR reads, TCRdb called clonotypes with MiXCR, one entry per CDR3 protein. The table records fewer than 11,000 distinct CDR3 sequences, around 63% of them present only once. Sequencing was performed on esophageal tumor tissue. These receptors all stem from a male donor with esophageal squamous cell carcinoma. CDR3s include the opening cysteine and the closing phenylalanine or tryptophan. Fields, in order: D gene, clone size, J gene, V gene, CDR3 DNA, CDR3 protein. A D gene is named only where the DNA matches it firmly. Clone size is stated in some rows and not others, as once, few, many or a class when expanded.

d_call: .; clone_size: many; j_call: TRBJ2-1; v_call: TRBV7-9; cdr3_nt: TGTGCCAGCAGCCGCCTAGGGCAGCTGACCTACAATGAGCAGTTCTTC; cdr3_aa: CASSRLGQLTYNEQFF
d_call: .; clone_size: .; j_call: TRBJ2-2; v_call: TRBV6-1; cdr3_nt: TGTGCCAGCAGTTTGGGATTACTAGACACCGGGGAGCTGTTTTTT; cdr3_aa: CASSLGLLDTGELFF
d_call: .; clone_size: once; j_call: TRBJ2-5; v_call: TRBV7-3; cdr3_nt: TGTGCCAGCAGCCCCGACGGTGGAGAGACCCAGTACTTC; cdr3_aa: CASSPDGGETQYF
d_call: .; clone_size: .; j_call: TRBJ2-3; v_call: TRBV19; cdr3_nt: TGTGCCAGTAAGATGGGCCAAGGGGGCACAGATACGCAGTATTTT; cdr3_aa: CASKMGQGGTDTQYF
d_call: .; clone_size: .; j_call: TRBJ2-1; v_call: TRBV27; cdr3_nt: TGTGCCAGCAGTTTACAGCGGTACCCCCACAATGAGCAGTTCTTC; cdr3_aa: CASSLQRYPHNEQFF
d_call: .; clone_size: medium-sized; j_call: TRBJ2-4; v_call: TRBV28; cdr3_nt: TGTGCCAGCACCCGGAAAGCCAAAAACATTCAGTACTTC; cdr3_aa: CASTRKAKNIQYF
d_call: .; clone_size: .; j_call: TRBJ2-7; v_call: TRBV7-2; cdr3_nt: TGTGCCAGCAGCACAGCCTCGGACAGCGCCTACGAGCAGTACTTC; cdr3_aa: CASSTASDSAYEQYF
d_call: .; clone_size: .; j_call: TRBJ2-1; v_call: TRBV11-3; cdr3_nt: TGTGCCAGCAGCTCGGGAGGGACAGGGCGGGGTGAGCAGTTCTTC; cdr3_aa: CASSSGGTGRGEQFF
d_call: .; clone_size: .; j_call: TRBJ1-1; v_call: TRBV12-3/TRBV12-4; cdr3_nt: TGTGCCAGCAGTTTGGGACCCACGAACACTGAAGCTTTCTTT; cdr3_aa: CASSLGPTNTEAFF
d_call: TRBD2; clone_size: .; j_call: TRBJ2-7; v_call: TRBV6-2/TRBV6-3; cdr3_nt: TGTGCCAGCAGTTCTAGCGGGAGTAGCTACGAGCAGTACTTC; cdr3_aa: CASSSSGSSYEQYF
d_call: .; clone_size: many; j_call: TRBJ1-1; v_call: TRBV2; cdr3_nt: TGTGCCAGCAGTGCTGGACTTTTGAACACTGAAGCTTTCTTT; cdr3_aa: CASSAGLLNTEAFF
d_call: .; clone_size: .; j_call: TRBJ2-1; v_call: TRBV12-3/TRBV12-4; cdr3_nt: TGTGCCAGCAGCCCATCGCGCTACTCCTACAATGAGCAGTTCTTC; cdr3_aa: CASSPSRYSYNEQFF
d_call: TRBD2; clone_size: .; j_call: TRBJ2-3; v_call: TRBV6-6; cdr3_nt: TGTGCCAGCAGTGGGACTAGCGGGAGGACAGATACGCAGTATTTT; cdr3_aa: CASSGTSGRTDTQYF
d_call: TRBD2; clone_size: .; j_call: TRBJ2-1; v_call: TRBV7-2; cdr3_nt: TGTGCCAGCAGCTTAAATCCCATTTTTACGGGAGGGCCCAATGAGCAGTTCTTC; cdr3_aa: CASSLNPIFTGGPNEQFF
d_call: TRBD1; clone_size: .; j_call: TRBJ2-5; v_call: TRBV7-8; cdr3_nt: TGTGCCAGCAGCTTGCGACAGGGACCCTCCGAGACCCAGTACTTC; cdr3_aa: CASSLRQGPSETQYF
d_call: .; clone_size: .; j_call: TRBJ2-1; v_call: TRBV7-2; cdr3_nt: TGTGCCAGCACCCAAAAGGTGGGAGTCGGCTACAATGAGCAGTTCTTC; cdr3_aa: CASTQKVGVGYNEQFF
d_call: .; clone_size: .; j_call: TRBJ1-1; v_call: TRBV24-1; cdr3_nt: TGTGCCACCAGTGACAGGGCGAACACTGAAGCTTTCTTT; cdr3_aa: CATSDRANTEAFF
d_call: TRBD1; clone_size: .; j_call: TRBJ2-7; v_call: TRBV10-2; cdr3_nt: TGCGCCAGCAGCATGAGGGGGCCGGAATACGAGCAGTACTTC; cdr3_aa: CASSMRGPEYEQYF
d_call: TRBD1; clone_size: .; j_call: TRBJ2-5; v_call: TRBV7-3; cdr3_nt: TGTGCCAGCAGCTTAGGCGACAGGGGGCGAGAGACCCAGTACTTC; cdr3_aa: CASSLGDRGRETQYF
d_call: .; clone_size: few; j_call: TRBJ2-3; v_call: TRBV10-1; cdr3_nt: TGCGCCAGCAGTGACAGCGTCAGCACAGATACGCAGTATTTT; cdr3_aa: CASSDSVSTDTQYF
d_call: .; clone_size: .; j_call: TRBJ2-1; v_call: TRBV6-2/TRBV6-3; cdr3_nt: TGTGCCAGCAGTTCAGACAGACTCTCCTACAATGAGCAGTTCTTC; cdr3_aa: CASSSDRLSYNEQFF
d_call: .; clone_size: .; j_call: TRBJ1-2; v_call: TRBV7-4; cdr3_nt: TGTGCCAGCAGCCCGGGGAACTATGGCTACACCTTC; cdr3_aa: CASSPGNYGYTF
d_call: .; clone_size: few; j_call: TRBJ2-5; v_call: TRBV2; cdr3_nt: TGTGCCAGTAGAGGGGGAGGGGAGACCCAGTACTTC; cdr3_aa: CASRGGGETQYF
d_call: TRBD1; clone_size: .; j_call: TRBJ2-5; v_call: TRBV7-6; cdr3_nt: TGTGCCAGCAGCCCAGGGGGGACAGGGAGATCTGAGCAGTACTTC; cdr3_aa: CASSPGGTGRSEQYF
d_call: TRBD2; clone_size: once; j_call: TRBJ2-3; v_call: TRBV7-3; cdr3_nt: TGTGCCAGCAGCTTATTCGGGGGGGGTAGCACAGATACGCAGTATTTT; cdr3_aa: CASSLFGGGSTDTQYF
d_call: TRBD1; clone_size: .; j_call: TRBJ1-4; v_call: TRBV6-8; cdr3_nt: TGTGCCAGCAGTTGGACAGGGACTAATGAAAAACTGTTTTTT; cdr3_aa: CASSWTGTNEKLFF
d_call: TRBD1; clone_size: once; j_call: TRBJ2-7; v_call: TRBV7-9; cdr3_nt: TGTGCCAGCAGCTCCCTCCGGGACAGGGGCACCGAGCAGTACTTC; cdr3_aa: CASSSLRDRGTEQYF
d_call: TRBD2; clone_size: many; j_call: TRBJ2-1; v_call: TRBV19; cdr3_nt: TGTGCCAGTAGCAGACTAGCGGTGGGCTACGAGCAGTTCTTC; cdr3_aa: CASSRLAVGYEQFF
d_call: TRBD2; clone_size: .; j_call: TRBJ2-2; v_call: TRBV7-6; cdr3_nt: TGTGCTAGCAGCTTCTTAGCGGGGGACACCGGGGAGCTGTTTTTT; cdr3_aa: CASSFLAGDTGELFF
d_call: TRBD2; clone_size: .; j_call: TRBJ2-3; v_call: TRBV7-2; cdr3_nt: TGTGCCAGCAGACTAGCGGGAGGGGATACGCAGTATTTT; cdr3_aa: CASRLAGGDTQYF
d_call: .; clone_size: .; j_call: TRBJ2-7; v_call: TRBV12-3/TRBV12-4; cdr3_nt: TGTGCCAGCAATTCTAGTCCGGGGAAAAGCTCCTACGAGCAGTACTTC; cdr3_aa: CASNSSPGKSSYEQYF
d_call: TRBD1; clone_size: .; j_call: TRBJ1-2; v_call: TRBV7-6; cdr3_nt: TGTGCCAGCAGCCCCGACAGGGTAAGGGATGGCTACACCTTC; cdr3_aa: CASSPDRVRDGYTF
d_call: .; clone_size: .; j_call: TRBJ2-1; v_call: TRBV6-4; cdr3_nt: TGTGCCAGCCGCTTGGAACACGGAGGGACCTACAATGAGCAGTTCTTC; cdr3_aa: CASRLEHGGTYNEQFF
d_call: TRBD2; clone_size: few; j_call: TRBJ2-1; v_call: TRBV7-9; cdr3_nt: TGTGCCAGCAGCAAATGGACTAGCGGGACTACCTACAATGAGCAGTTCTTC; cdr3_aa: CASSKWTSGTTYNEQFF
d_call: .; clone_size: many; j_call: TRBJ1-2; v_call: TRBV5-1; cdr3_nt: TGCGCCAGCAGCTGGGGGGTGAGTAGTCGGAACTATGGCTACACCTTC; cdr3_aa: CASSWGVSSRNYGYTF
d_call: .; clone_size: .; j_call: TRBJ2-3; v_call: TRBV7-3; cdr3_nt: TGTGCTACCGGAGGGGGATACACAGATACGCAGTATTTT; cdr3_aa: CATGGGYTDTQYF
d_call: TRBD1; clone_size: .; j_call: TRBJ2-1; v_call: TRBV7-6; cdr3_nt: TGTGCCAGCAGGAGTGGACAGGACACCGGGGAGCTGTTCTTC; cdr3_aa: CASRSGQDTGELFF
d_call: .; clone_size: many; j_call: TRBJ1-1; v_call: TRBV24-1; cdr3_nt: TGTGCCACCAGTGCAGGGGCCGGGAACACTGAAGCTTTCTTT; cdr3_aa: CATSAGAGNTEAFF